Below are 9 T cell receptor beta chains sequenced from a single sample in a study of T cells in Graves' hyperthyroidism and ophthalmopathy. What was amplified from RNA transcripts were TCR beta CDR3 regions. During a first-round RT-PCR of the TCR CDR3, the HTBI primer set was used. TCRdb recomputed calls from the multiplex PCR reads with MiXCR, one row per CDR3 protein. The repertoire has roughly 720,000 distinct CDR3 sequences, approximately 15% of them found once; the top ten carry 15% to 19%. Sequencing was carried out using blood. The receptors stem from a middle-aged man with Graves' hyperthyroidism.

At least ten counts were recorded for this clonotype. The J gene is TRBJ2-1, the V gene TRBV28; D possibly corresponds to TRBD1 (5 bases). The V gene lost 3 bases and the J gene lost 1 base, with 16 bases spanning the gap. This CDR3 comprises 17 residues. Germline CDR1 and CDR2: MDHEN and SYDVKM. CDR3 region: CASSFSQGSRSYNEQFF. CDR3 DNA sequence: TGTGCCAGCAGTTTCTCCCAGGGATCGAGGTCCTACAATGAGCAGTTCTTC.

J is TRBJ2-3 and V is TRBV20-1; D ambiguous. CDR3 length: 14 residues. Germline V gives CDR1 DFQATT, CDR2 SNEGSKA (reference sequence). Trimming removed 4 bases from V and 4 bases from J, with 15 bases in between. In nucleotides, the CDR3 is TGCAGTGCTATCGGCGTGAGTTGGGCAGATACGCAGTATTTT. This codes for CSAIGVSWADTQYF.

This clonotype was seen many times. The J gene is TRBJ2-2, the V gene TRBV11-3; D remains unclear. This CDR3 spans 12 amino acids. Germline V lookup: CDR1 SGHNT, CDR2 YENEEA. The ends were cut back, 8 bases at V and 5 bases at J, with 9 bases in the middle. CDR3 coding DNA: TGTGCCAGCCGTACCCCTACCGGGGAGCTGTTTTTT. The encoded protein is CASRTPTGELFF.

The chain links TRBV7-3 to TRBJ2-1; D uncertain. With 3 bases removed from V and 5 bases from J, the gap between germline ends came to 14 bases. Germline V CDR1 and CDR2: SGHTA, FQGTGA. The CDR3 loop spans 15 amino acids. CDR3 bases: TGTGCCAGCAGCTTGGCCCCGGGCGGAAACAATGAGCAGTTCTTC. This codes for CASSLAPGGNNEQFF. The full variable domain, with the rest looked up from reference TRBV7-3 and TRBJ2-1, is GAGVSQTPSNKVTEKGKYVELRCDPISGHTALYWYRQSLGQGPEFLIYFQGTGAADDSGLPNDRFFAVRPEGSVSTLKIQRTERGDSAVYLCASSLAPGGNNEQFFGPGTRLTVL.

This clonotype was detected many times. The rearrangement uses TRBV20-1 and TRBJ2-7; unclear D gene. The CDR3 extends over 10 amino acids. CDR1 and CDR2 (germline): DFQATT, SNEGSKA (reference sequence). V was shortened by 3 bases and J by 5 bases, with 5 bases between the two germline ends. The chain's CDR3 is CSASYHEQYF. The CDR3 coding sequence is TGCAGTGCTAGCTACCACGAGCAGTACTTC.

This chain connects TRBV6-2 or TRBV6-3 to TRBJ2-2; D remains ambiguous. Trimming removed 6 bases at V and 4 bases at J, with 27 bases between. The V gene's germline CDR1 is MNHEY and CDR2 SVGEGT. The length of the CDR3 is 19 residues. CDR3 nucleotides: TGTGCCAGCAGACTTACCCTTACAAACCCTAGGAGTACCACCGGGGAGCTGTTTTTT. It codes for CASRLTLTNPRSTTGELFF.

There are many counts of this clonotype. This chain connects TRBV12-3 or TRBV12-4 to TRBJ1-5; D is unresolved. This CDR3 contains 16 residues. V lost 2 bases and J 0 bases, leaving 11 bases between the germline ends. The CDR3 DNA reads TGTGCCAGCAGTTTAAGGAGGGATTATAGCAATCAGCCCCAGCATTTT. This sequence encodes CASSLRRDYSNQPQHF.

This sequence joins TRBV19 and TRBJ1-1, with no clear D. The CDR3 is made up of 11 amino acids. V lost 4 bases and J 3 bases, leaving 3 bases between the germline ends. Per the germline V gene, CDR1 is LNHDA and CDR2 is SQIVND (reference sequence). The CDR3 spells CASSKYTEAFF. The CDR3 bases are TGTGCCAGTAGTAAGTACACTGAAGCTTTCTTT.

This chain uses TRBV5-1 with TRBJ2-2, with D perhaps TRBD1 or TRBD2 (6 bases each). Germline V gene data show CDR1 as SGHRS and CDR2 as YFSETQ. V was clipped by 8 bases and J by 3 bases, with 23 bases between them. The CDR3 contains 17 residues. The CDR3 DNA follows: TGCGCCAGTTTAAACCCGACCAGGGGAGGTGACACCGGGGAGCTGTTTTTT. This translates into CASLNPTRGGDTGELFF.